The clone carrying this T cell receptor beta chain was recorded only once. These data come from a study of blood T cell repertoires in COVID-19. About the study: Collection of acute and convalescent COVID-19 samples took place in the United States, Italy and Spain.

V lost 2 bases, J lost 5 bases, and 8 bases stayed unmatched. CDR3 length: 15 residues. Looked up from germline, CDR1 is KGHSH and CDR2 is LQKENI. The method was immunoSEQ multiplex PCR; TCRdb's version includes in-frame clones alone and lacks a portion of them. The sample holds 150,000 or so clones, about 85% seen once. This rearrangement joins TRBV18 to TRBJ1-2, with 7 bases identical to TRBD1. Source material: peripheral blood. This receptor was obtained from a man between 60 and 75 years old with COVID-19, enrolled during active disease. CDR3: CASSPWSTGRYGYTF. The CDR3 DNA sequence: TGTGCCAGCTCACCATGGTCGACAGGGAGGTATGGCTACACCTTC.